A single sample is the source of the 2 T cell receptor beta chains below, sequenced in a study of Graves' ophthalmopathy and Graves' hyperthyroidism. Investigators amplified TCR beta CDR3 regions from RNA transcripts. HTBI primers were employed in first-round RT-PCR, then a second-round multiplex PCR followed. TCRdb reprocessed the multiplex PCR reads with MiXCR, giving one entry per CDR3 protein. Among about 380,000 distinct CDR3 sequences listed, roughly 15% were seen once. The source material was peripheral blood. The receptors stem from a woman in her late teens or twenties with stable Graves' hyperthyroidism.

There are a few counts of this clonotype. This rearrangement joins TRBV5-6 to TRBJ1-6; D remains ambiguous. CDR1 is SGHDT, CDR2 YYEEEE, per germline. This CDR3 contains 12 residues. The germline V and J ends were trimmed by 5 bases and 10 bases, with 10 bases remaining between them. Written as DNA, the CDR3 is TGTGCCAGCAGACACACGGGGTCACCCCTCCACTTT. Protein sequence: CASRHTGSPLHF.

This clonotype was counted ten times or more. V and J are TRBV12-5 and TRBJ1-1; the D is unclear. This CDR3 is 13 amino acids long. Germline V lookup: CDR1 LGHNT, CDR2 FRNRAP. V dropped 5 bases and J dropped 3 bases, with 10 bases sitting between them. The CDR3 bases are TGTGCTAGTGGTGGGAACGAAGACACTGAAGCTTTCTTT. This gives the protein CASGGNEDTEAFF.